The 17 T cell receptor beta chains below were found in one sample sequenced in a study of persistence of HIV-infected CD4 T cells. This was the immunoSEQ version 4 assay in survey mode. Sequencing used immunoSEQ multiplex PCR; TCRdb keeps in-frame clones, though not all of them. The data contain under 40,000 clones, roughly 82% of them singletons. An overlapping HIV-1 Gag peptide pool stimulated these cells at about 0.9 ug/peptide/mL. Memory cells lacking CD40L and CD69 with high CD45RO were sorted. No antigens are known for them. The material was CD4+ T cells sorted from PBMCs after approximately 20-hour stimulation, obtained from a patient who received antiretroviral therapy. These receptors originate from an adult woman with HIV who was CMV-seropositive.

The CDR3: CASSPQVAGANVLTF. The CDR3 bases are TGCGCCAGCAGCCCACAGGTAGCTGGGGCCAACGTCCTGACTTTC. The chain has TRBV5-1 and TRBJ2-6, with D possibly TRBD1 on 5 matching bases. CDR3 length equals 15 residues. V shed 4 bases and J shed 2 bases, with 10 bases lying between them. CDR1 and CDR2 (germline): SGHRS, YFSETQ.

The rearrangement links TRBV5-4 to TRBJ2-1; no clear D. The CDR3 has 14 residues. CDR1 is SGHNT, CDR2 YYREEE, per germline (reference sequence). V shed 2 bases and J shed 3 bases, with 9 bases lying between them. CDR3 coding DNA: TGTGCCAGCAGCTTTAACGGCCGCTACAATGAGCAGTTCTTC. Amino acid sequence: CASSFNGRYNEQFF. The variable domain in full, with the rest retrieved from reference TRBV5-4 and TRBJ2-1, is ETGVTQSPTHLIKTRGQQVTLRCSSQSGHNTVSWYQQALGQGPQFIFQYYREEENGRGNFPPRFSGLQFPNYSSELNVNALELDDSALYLCASSFNGRYNEQFFGPGTRLTVL.

For the CDR3, the DNA is TGTGCCAGCAGCAGTTACGGACAGGGGGAATTATACGAGCAGTACTTC. Residues: CASSSYGQGELYEQYF. This sequence joins TRBV7-9 and TRBJ2-7; 10 bases agree with TRBD1. The CDR3 loop spans 16 amino acids. Germline CDR1 is SEHNR and CDR2 is FQNEAQ (reference sequence). V was pared by 5 bases and J by 4 bases, with 11 bases of the junction left unmatched.

This sequence joins TRBV5-6 and TRBJ2-1; 8 bases line up with TRBD2. Germline lookup yields CDR1 SGHDT and CDR2 YYEEEE. The CDR3 runs to 16 residues. With V trimmed by 2 bases and J by 2 bases, 6 bases remained unmatched. The CDR3 sequence is CASSFIKREPYNEQFF. CDR3 DNA sequence: TGTGCCAGCAGCTTCATCAAGCGGGAGCCCTACAATGAGCAGTTCTTC.

The chain employs TRBV6-1 and TRBJ1-5, with D uncertain. The V end was cut by 4 bases, the J end by 4 bases, with 17 bases between. The germline CDR1 and CDR2 sequences are MNHNS and SASEGT. This CDR3 contains 16 residues. The CDR3 spells CASSVFARIPNQPQHF. In nucleotides, the CDR3 is TGTGCCAGCAGTGTGTTCGCAAGGATTCCAAATCAGCCCCAGCATTTT.

This chain connects TRBV10-1 to TRBJ2-7, with TRBD1 matching over 7 bases. The junction had 5 bases not matched to a gene; V was cut back by 4 bases and J by 2 bases. Per germline, CDR1 WNHNN and CDR2 SYGVQD (reference sequence). The CDR3 sequence is 14 residues long. The CDR3 sequence: CASSAEGGTYEQYF. The CDR3 nucleotides are TGCGCCAGCAGTGCTGAAGGGGGCACCTACGAGCAGTACTTC.

The chain recombines TRBV27 with TRBJ1-2, with D perhaps matching TRBD1 (6 bases). The CDR3 is 17 residues long. V dropped 6 bases and J dropped 0 bases, with 20 bases sitting between them. Germline V gene lookup returns CDR1 MNHEY and CDR2 SMNVEV (reference sequence). The CDR3 protein is CASRTLQGSTANYGYTF. For the CDR3, the DNA is TGTGCCAGCAGGACGTTACAGGGCTCGACTGCTAACTATGGCTACACCTTC.

The chain has TRBV5-4 and TRBJ2-5; TRBD2 aligns across 12 bases. CDR3 length equals 16 residues. Germline-derived CDR1 and CDR2 are SGHNT and YYREEE (reference sequence). The V gene end was trimmed by 1 base and the J gene end by 2 bases; junction bases not matched to a gene: 3. CDR3 in amino acids: CASSLRLAGGQETQYF. The CDR3, as DNA: TGTGCCAGCAGCTTGAGGCTAGCGGGAGGGCAAGAGACCCAGTACTTC.

The rearrangement links TRBV29-1 to TRBJ2-3; D possibly corresponds to TRBD2 (6 bases). CDR3 length: 16 amino acids. V was clipped by 6 bases and J by 5 bases, with 24 bases between them. Per germline, CDR1 SQVTM and CDR2 ANQGSEA. CDR3 coding DNA: TGCAGCGTCCGCCCGGGCCGGGGACTCACCCGAGATACGCAGTATTTT. Translated, it gives CSVRPGRGLTRDTQYF.

V and J are TRBV28 and TRBJ1-2; D is ambiguous. V gave up 5 bases and J gave up 4 bases, with 8 bases separating them. The germline CDR1 and CDR2 sequences are MDHEN and SYDVKM. This CDR3 has 12 residues. CDR3 in amino acids: CASSGWGYGYTF. CDR3 nucleotides: TGTGCCAGCAGTGGGTGGGGCTATGGCTACACCTTC.

The chain joins TRBV11-3 to TRBJ2-5; the D is unclear. V dropped 1 base and J dropped 1 base, with 7 bases sitting between them. From germline, CDR1 is SGHNT and CDR2 YENEEA. The CDR3 covers 14 residues. CDR3 sequence: CASSLVRIQETQYF. The CDR3, as DNA: TGTGCCAGCAGCTTAGTGCGGATCCAAGAGACCCAGTACTTC.

The CDR3 DNA reads as TGCGCCAGCAGCCAAACTAGCGGGGGGGCCCCAGAGACCCAGTACTTC. It codes for CASSQTSGGAPETQYF. The chain employs TRBV4-3 and TRBJ2-5; 13 bases align to TRBD2. V lost 2 bases to trimming and J lost 4 bases; unmatched junction nucleotides: 4. The CDR3 contains 16 residues. Germline V gene data show CDR1 as LGHNA and CDR2 as YSLEER.

The chain employs TRBV30 and TRBJ1-3; D is unresolved. From germline, CDR1 is GTSNPN and CDR2 SVGIG (reference sequence). Trimming removed 3 bases from V and 4 bases from J, with 13 bases in between. This CDR3 has 14 amino acids. CDR3 in amino acids: CAWSARRGGNTIYF. CDR3 DNA: TGTGCCTGGAGCGCCCGAAGAGGGGGAAACACCATATATTTT.

The count of this clone is one. The J gene is TRBJ1-2, the V gene TRBV28; D not resolved. V lost 3 bases, J lost 5 bases, and 7 bases lay in between. This CDR3 has 12 residues. The germline gives CDR1 MDHEN, CDR2 SYDVKM. The CDR3 DNA reads as TGTGCCAGCAGTTTTAATTCTTATGGCTACACCTTC. Residues: CASSFNSYGYTF.

The chain is built from TRBV19 and TRBJ1-1, with 9 bases fitting TRBD1. The germline V gene has CDR1 LNHDA and CDR2 SQIVND (reference sequence). The CDR3 has 14 residues. The V and J ends lost 6 bases and 1 base, in that order; junction bases with no gene match: 3. The DNA for the CDR3 is TGTGCCAGTAGCCGACAGGGGGGGAACACTGAAGCTTTCTTT. Its protein is CASSRQGGNTEAFF.

The CDR3 loop reads CSVEVRVPTGELFF. As DNA, the CDR3 is TGCAGCGTTGAAGTGCGGGTTCCCACCGGGGAGCTGTTTTTT. The chain uses TRBV29-1 and TRBJ2-2; D is possibly TRBD2 (5 bases). Trimming removed 1 base at V and 4 bases at J, with 10 bases between. The CDR3 sequence is 14 residues long. Germline V gene lookup returns CDR1 SQVTM and CDR2 ANQGSEA.

This chain uses TRBV11-3 with TRBJ2-7; D is possibly TRBD1 or TRBD2 (5 bases each). The CDR3 is 15 residues long. The V end was cut by 1 base, the J end by 3 bases, with 13 bases between. Germline CDR1 SGHNT, CDR2 YENEEA. CDR3 DNA sequence: TGTGCCAGCAGCTTAGGGGAGTTGGGGCTCTACGAGCAGTACTTC. Protein product: CASSLGELGLYEQYF.